This T cell receptor beta chain was retrieved from a study of early T cells in non-severe SARS-CoV-2 infection (dated by TCRdb to about 2021). Regarding the research as a whole: Because TCR sequencing was done on bulk RNA from unsorted whole blood, the alpha and beta chains could not be paired. Overall study outcomes, separate from this receptor: Matching against VDJdb was skewed toward anti-spike CD8 responses, likely underestimated virus-specific expansions, and missed private and CD4 specificities.

As to this clonotype: There is no known antigen for this receptor. No per-base quality is available; no much larger clone lies one base away.

This was a case-control study nested in a cohort of healthcare workers in London, UK, who had nasopharyngeal swab PCR tests and blood samples taken every week. Between 23 and 31 March 2020, the week of the UK lockdown, healthcare workers were enrolled and then followed up weekly for as long as 16 weeks. The library was prepared using 5' RACE. The instrument was a NextSeq 500. To correct for sequencing error and PCR bias, the TCR library protocol tagged individual cDNA molecules with unique molecular identifiers. Both TCR alpha and beta chains were sequenced, and tight co-correlation was observed between alpha and beta sequence abundances in each sample. As for how the authors treated the data: V gene, J gene and CDR3 annotation of TCR sequences was performed with Decombinator V4. Expanded TCRs were defined as changing significantly between any two time points under a Poisson model with p below 0.0001. TCR abundances were normalised to the total number of TCRs sequenced per sample and expressed as counts per million. TRAV1-2 paired with TRAJ12, TRAJ20 or TRAJ33 defined MAIT TCRs, while TRAV10 paired with TRAJ18 defined iNKT TCRs. VDJdb, accessed 1 November 2021, was searched for CMV, EBV and SARS-CoV-2 annotated TCRs, excluding TCRs annotated for multiple antigens. TCRdb trimmed the raw reads at Q25, called clones with MiXCR and kept productive beta chains. Rows matching on CDR3 protein sequence are summarized as one entry with the most common DNA and genes. The V and J calls shown here were made by TCRdb, not taken from the authors' results. For this sample there are approximately 75,000 distinct CDR3 sequences; about 14% appear just once. The ten largest account for roughly 4.3% of the sample.

Spanning cysteine to phenylalanine, the CDR3 consists of 18 amino acids. The sequence is cut down to CDR3 DNA, 54 bases in frame from base 1. The sample in question was whole blood, obtained at baseline. The receptor's source is an adult who was a healthcare worker with PCR-confirmed SARS-CoV-2 infection or an uninfected control (not recorded which). Recombination joined TRBV21-1 with TRBJ2-7. TRBV21-1 is noted as a pseudogene. The CDR3: CASSNVGFSRRHEYEQYF. DNA sequence: TGTGCCAGCAGCAACGTAGGCTTTAGCAGGCGACATGAATACGAGCAGTACTTC.